Reported below is one T cell receptor (beta chain). There are 14 residues in the CDR3. Germline CDR1 SGHTA, CDR2 FQGNSA. Trimming took 1 base from V and 12 from J; bases not matched to a gene: 11. Study processing details: By means of reference gene primer amplification, nucleated cell counts were estimated. Only in-frame clones appear in the TCRdb table, and some are missing; sequencing was by immunoSEQ multiplex PCR. The V and J calls and clone size were taken over from that table, and D and trimming were inferred from the DNA. The repertoire has about 200,000 clones, approximately 91% of them found once; the top ten carry 6.2%. The data are from a study of blood T cell repertoires in COVID-19. On the study more broadly: Both acute and convalescent COVID-19 samples were obtained from the United States, Italy and Spain. T cells, B-cell-depleted T cells, or PBMCs supplied cDNA or gDNA.

The sample taken for sequencing was peripheral blood. The V call is TRBV7-2, the J call TRBJ2-5, with 7 bases matching TRBD2. The clonotype originates from a middle-aged woman who had recovered from COVID-19. The CDR3 DNA reads TGTGCCAGCAGCTTAGAAGATGGAGGGACTACCGAGTACTTC. Translating it yields CASSLEDGGTTEYF. Complete variable domain (other parts from reference TRBV7-2 and TRBJ2-5): GAGVSQSPSNKVTEKGKDVELRCDPISGHTALYWYRQSLGQGLEFLIYFQGNSAPDKSGLPSDRFSAERTGGSVSTLTIQRTQQEDSAVYLCASSLEDGGTTEYFGPGTRLLVL.